This T cell receptor (beta chain) was recovered during a study of control samples from healthy donors and cancer patients. Repertoires were generated with immunoSEQ multiplex PCR, while TCRdb's copy carries only in-frame clones and drops some. The repertoire has approximately 110,000 clones, about nine tenths of them found once; the top ten carry approximately 4%. The CDR3 has 15 residues. Losses at the gene ends were 6 bases for V and 4 bases for J; bases not matched to a gene: 8. Germline values: CDR1 KGHSH, CDR2 LQKENI. The rearrangement links TRBV18 to TRBJ2-3; 9 nucleotides agree with TRBD1. The sequence came from a human donor in good health. The donor label of this sample is uncertain. The sample taken for sequencing was blood. In DNA form, the CDR3 reads TGTGCCAGCTCCAAGGGACAGGGAAAGGCAGATACGCAGTATTTT. This gives the protein CASSKGQGKADTQYF. The whole variable domain, filled in from reference TRBV18 and TRBJ2-3, reads NAGVMQNPRHLVRRRGQEARLRCSPMKGHSHVYWYRQLPEEGLKFMVYLQKENIIDESGMPKERFSAEFPKEGPSILRIQQVVRGDSAAYFCASSKGQGKADTQYFGPGTRLTVL.